The 8 T cell receptor beta chains given below trace back to one sample, sequenced in a study of PD-1 blockade in mismatch repair-deficient tumors. The assay was immunoSEQ multiplex PCR, and TCRdb's table has in-frame clones only and misses some. Of 16,000 or so clones detected, about 84% appear once; the ten largest clones hold approximately 9.9%. For these TCRs, the target antigens are not known. The time point: roughly 9-day in vitro stimulation with candidate neoantigen peptide 5. Material: cells cultured in vitro, obtained from a patient treated with pembrolizumab. The source of these receptors is an adult with mismatch repair-deficient cancer.

This clone was seen only once. The chain uses TRBV11-3 and TRBJ2-3, with D uncertain. This CDR3 has 15 residues. The V end was cut by 5 bases, the J end by 1 base, with 13 bases between. The germline V gene has CDR1 SGHNT and CDR2 YENEEA. The CDR3 sequence is CASSLRTARTDTQYF. The CDR3 coding sequence is TGTGCCAGCAGCCTCCGGACGGCTCGCACAGATACGCAGTATTTT.

The genes are TRBV7-9 and TRBJ2-4, with 8 bases matching TRBD2. V gave up 5 bases and J gave up 1 base; unmatched junction bases: 4. The CDR3 is 15 amino acids. The germline gives CDR1 SEHNR, CDR2 FQNEAQ (reference sequence). Written as DNA, the CDR3 is TGTGCCAGCAGCCTCCGCGGGGGGGCCAAAAACATTCAGTACTTC. Its translation: CASSLRGGAKNIQYF.

The chain recombines TRBV27 with TRBJ1-5; D is undetermined. V lost 3 bases and J lost 7, with 10 bases in between. Per germline, CDR1 MNHEY and CDR2 SMNVEV (reference sequence). The CDR3 is 13 amino acids. The CDR3 sequence is CASSLAVWQPQHF. As DNA, the CDR3 is TGTGCCAGCAGTTTGGCAGTCTGGCAGCCCCAGCATTTT.

This clone has only one observation. The chain couples TRBV4-1 to TRBJ2-1; 13 nucleotides match TRBD2. Unmatched junction bases numbered 1, after V lost 0 bases and J lost 2 bases. CDR3 size: 17 residues. Per germline, CDR1 MGHRA and CDR2 YSYEKL. The CDR3 protein is CASSQEGTSGTYNEQFF. The DNA of the CDR3 is TGCGCCAGCAGCCAAGAGGGGACTAGCGGGACCTACAATGAGCAGTTCTTC.

This clone was recorded once. This chain links TRBV9 with TRBJ2-6, with 14 bases identical to TRBD2. Germline loops: CDR1 SGDLS, CDR2 YYNGEE. V trimming: 4 bases; J trimming: 3 bases; junction bases outside the gene matches: 12. The CDR3 contains 20 residues. The CDR3 nucleotides are TGTGCCAGCAGCCCCCACCGGGGGACTAGCGGGAGAATTGGGGCCAACGTCCTGACTTTC. This translates into CASSPHRGTSGRIGANVLTF.

This chain links TRBV5-1 with TRBJ2-7; TRBD1 matches 12 bases. The J segment lost 4 bases and the V segment lost 0 bases, leaving 5 bases of the junction unmatched. There are 16 residues in the CDR3. The germline gives CDR1 SGHRS, CDR2 YFSETQ. The CDR3 loop reads CASSLVGTGGRYEQYF. The DNA of the CDR3 is TGCGCCAGCAGCTTGGTGGGGACAGGGGGCCGGTACGAGCAGTACTTC.

This CDR3 is CASSFPQWRVGYGYTF. The DNA of the CDR3 is TGTGCCAGCAGTTTCCCCCAATGGAGGGTAGGCTATGGCTACACCTTC. The V and J genes are TRBV28 and TRBJ1-2; D gene ambiguous. The germline V gene has CDR1 MDHEN and CDR2 SYDVKM. The CDR3 is made up of 16 amino acids. V lost 3 bases to trimming and J lost 4 bases, with 18 bases between them.

This clone was observed a few times. The genes are TRBV23-1 and TRBJ2-1; 11 nucleotides match TRBD2. TRBV23-1 is an open reading frame, and its role is uncertain. V was pared by 2 bases and J by 9 bases, with 6 bases of the junction left unmatched. The CDR3 extends over 15 amino acids. In DNA form, the CDR3 reads TGCGCCAGCAGTCAACTCGGGACTAGCGGAGGTGAGCAGTTCTTC. It encodes CASSQLGTSGGEQFF.